Sequencing of this T cell receptor beta chain was carried out in a study of response to subunit inactivated influenza vaccine. Study findings and constraints: Each seasonal influenza vaccination recruits few new T cells, the authors suggested.

Concerning this clonotype itself: The antigen is unknown.

Via MiXCR, TCRdb re-called the RT-PCR reads, giving one row per CDR3 protein. Among around 520,000 distinct CDR3 sequences listed, about 10% were seen once. The sample consisted of PBMCs from blood, taken on the day of vaccination. The sequence came from a man aged 50-60 years who received an inactivated influenza vaccine.

The CDR3 DNA sequence: TGTGCCAGCAGCTTAGAGGCCAGGGGGAATGAGCAGTTCTTC. The encoded protein is CASSLEARGNEQFF. The rearrangement uses TRBV7-2 and TRBJ2-1; the match to TRBD1 covers 7 bases. With V trimmed by 1 base and J by 7 bases, 4 bases remained unmatched. CDR1 and CDR2 (germline): SGHTA, FQGNSA. This CDR3 spans 14 amino acids.